Listed below are T cell receptor beta chains from one sample, sequenced in a study of blood T cell repertoires in COVID-19. Sequencing used immunoSEQ multiplex PCR; TCRdb keeps in-frame clones, though not all of them. The table records about 210,000 clones, around four fifths of them present only once. The sequencing sample was made of peripheral blood. Receptor source: a man aged 55 to 70 with COVID-19, enrolled during active disease. Each CDR3 is given with its conserved first and last residue. Size tells how often a clone was seen (once, few, many) or the class of an expanded clone, and some rows leave it out.

V gene	J gene	clone size	CDR3 protein
TRBV6-6	TRBJ1-3	few	CASSYPDRSLGNTIYF
TRBV28	TRBJ1-1	NA	CASSSVREKAFF
TRBV3-1/TRBV3-2	TRBJ1-1	NA	CASSTVSSTEAFF
TRBV7-8	TRBJ2-7	NA	CASSLAPGLTYEQYF
TRBV18	TRBJ1-2	NA	CASSPFERGGGYTF
TRBV10-3	TRBJ2-7	NA	CAISEATSGRRYEQYF
TRBV19	TRBJ1-2	NA	CASSGQPHNYGYTF
TRBV15	TRBJ2-1	NA	CATSMVSNEQFF
TRBV7-9	TRBJ1-2	NA	CASSSQNSANYGYTF
TRBV16	TRBJ2-5	once	CASSVLRGQETQYF
TRBV5-8	TRBJ1-4	NA	CASSPSRGSSEKLFF
TRBV6-4	TRBJ1-1	once	CASRAEGQLNTEAFF
TRBV3-1/TRBV3-2	TRBJ2-1	once	CASSVGTGGNEQFF
TRBV30	TRBJ1-6	NA	CAWSTTGRYSPLHF
TRBV27	TRBJ1-2	NA	CASSLSGQGHYGYTF
TRBV6-5	TRBJ1-1	NA	CASSSAPAEAFF
TRBV12-3/TRBV12-4	TRBJ1-1	NA	CASSLGQNTEAFF
TRBV28	TRBJ1-5	NA	CASSFGSNQPQHF
TRBV10-3	TRBJ1-4	NA	CAISESRETNEKLFF
TRBV5-3	TRBJ2-7	NA	CARSSQGLISYEQYF
TRBV6-1	TRBJ2-7	NA	CASSEASGAYEQYF
TRBV18	TRBJ2-1	NA	CASSPGTSGSGNEQFF
TRBV28	TRBJ2-3	NA	CASLSGRIYTQYF
TRBV3-1/TRBV3-2	TRBJ2-5	NA	CASSVDRGSQETQYF
TRBV27	TRBJ1-2	NA	CASSPRVRGLLYGYTF
TRBV28	TRBJ2-1	few	CASSQTGLNEQFF
TRBV10-3	TRBJ1-4	NA	CAISDRASDNEKLFF
TRBV28	TRBJ1-2	NA	CASRQQGPTNYGYTF
TRBV30	TRBJ2-3	NA	CAWSVGGSTDTQYF
TRBV11-2	TRBJ1-1	NA	CASSPLGLTAFF
TRBV27	TRBJ1-3	NA	CASSLKRGDTIYF
TRBV6-5	TRBJ1-2	NA	CASNPGTGGNYGYTF
TRBV5-8	TRBJ1-6	NA	CASSLAVGSYSPLHF
TRBV7-9	TRBJ1-1	few	CASSPGRDRGPEAFF
TRBV5-1	TRBJ1-4	NA	CASSPGTGAEEKLFF
TRBV19	TRBJ2-7	few	CASSIGTGAFYEQYF
TRBV5-1	TRBJ1-2	NA	CASSVDRGWDYGYTF
TRBV30	TRBJ2-7	NA	CAWGTGESPYEQYF
TRBV29-1	TRBJ1-1	NA	CSVEDYLQQKAFF